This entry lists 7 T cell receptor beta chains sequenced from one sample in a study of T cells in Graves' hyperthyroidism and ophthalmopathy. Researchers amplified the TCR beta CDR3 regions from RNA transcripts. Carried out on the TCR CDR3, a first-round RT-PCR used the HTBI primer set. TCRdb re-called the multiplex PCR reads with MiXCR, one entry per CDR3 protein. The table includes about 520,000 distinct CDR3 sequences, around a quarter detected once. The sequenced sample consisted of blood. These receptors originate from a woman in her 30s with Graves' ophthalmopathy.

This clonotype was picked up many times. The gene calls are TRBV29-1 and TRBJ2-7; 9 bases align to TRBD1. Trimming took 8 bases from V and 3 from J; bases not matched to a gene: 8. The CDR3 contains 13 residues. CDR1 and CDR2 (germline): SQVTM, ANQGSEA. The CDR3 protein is CSSSEGQGYEQYF. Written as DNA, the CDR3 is TGCAGCTCCAGTGAGGGACAGGGCTACGAGCAGTACTTC.

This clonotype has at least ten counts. DNA of the CDR3: TGCGCCAGCAGCCAAGGGTGGCAGGGAACAAATCAGCCCCAGCATTTT. It yields the protein CASSQGWQGTNQPQHF. The rearrangement links TRBV4-1 to TRBJ1-5; possibly TRBD1 for D (5 bases). CDR3 length: 16 amino acids. V was clipped by 1 base and J by 4 bases, with 14 bases between them. CDR1 and CDR2 from the germline V gene are MGHRA and YSYEKL.

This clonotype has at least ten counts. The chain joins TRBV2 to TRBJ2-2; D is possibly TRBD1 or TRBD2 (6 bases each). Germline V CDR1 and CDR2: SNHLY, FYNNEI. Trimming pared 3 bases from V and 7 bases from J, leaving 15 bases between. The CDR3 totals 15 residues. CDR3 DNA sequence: TGTGCCAGCAGTGAGGTCCGGGGGACACGCGGGGAGCTGTTTTTT. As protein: CASSEVRGTRGELFF.

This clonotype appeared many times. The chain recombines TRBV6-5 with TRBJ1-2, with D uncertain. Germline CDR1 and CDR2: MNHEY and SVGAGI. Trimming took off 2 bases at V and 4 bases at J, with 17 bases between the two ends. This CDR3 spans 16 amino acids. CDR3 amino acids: CASSYMVKADRYGYTF. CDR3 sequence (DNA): TGTGCCAGCAGTTACATGGTTAAGGCAGACCGCTATGGCTACACCTTC.

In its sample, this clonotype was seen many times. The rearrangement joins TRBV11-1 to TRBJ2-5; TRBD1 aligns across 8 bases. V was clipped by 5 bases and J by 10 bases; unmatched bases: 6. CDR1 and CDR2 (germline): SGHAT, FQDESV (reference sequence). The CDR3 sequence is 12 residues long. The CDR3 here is CASSPGGAVQYF. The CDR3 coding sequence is TGTGCCAGCAGCCCAGGGGGCGCAGTCCAGTACTTC.

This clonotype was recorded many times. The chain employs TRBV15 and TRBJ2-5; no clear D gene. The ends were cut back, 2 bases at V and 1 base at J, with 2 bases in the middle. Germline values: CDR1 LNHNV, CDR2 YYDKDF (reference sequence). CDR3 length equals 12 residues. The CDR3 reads CATSRTQETQYF. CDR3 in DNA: TGTGCCACCAGCAGAACCCAAGAGACCCAGTACTTC.

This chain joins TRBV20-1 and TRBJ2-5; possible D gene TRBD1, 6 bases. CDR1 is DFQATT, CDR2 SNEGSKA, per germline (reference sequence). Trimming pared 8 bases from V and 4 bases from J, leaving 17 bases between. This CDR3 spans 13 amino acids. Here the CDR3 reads CSPRTGRAETQYF. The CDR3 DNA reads TGCAGTCCGAGAACAGGGCGGGCAGAGACCCAGTACTTC.